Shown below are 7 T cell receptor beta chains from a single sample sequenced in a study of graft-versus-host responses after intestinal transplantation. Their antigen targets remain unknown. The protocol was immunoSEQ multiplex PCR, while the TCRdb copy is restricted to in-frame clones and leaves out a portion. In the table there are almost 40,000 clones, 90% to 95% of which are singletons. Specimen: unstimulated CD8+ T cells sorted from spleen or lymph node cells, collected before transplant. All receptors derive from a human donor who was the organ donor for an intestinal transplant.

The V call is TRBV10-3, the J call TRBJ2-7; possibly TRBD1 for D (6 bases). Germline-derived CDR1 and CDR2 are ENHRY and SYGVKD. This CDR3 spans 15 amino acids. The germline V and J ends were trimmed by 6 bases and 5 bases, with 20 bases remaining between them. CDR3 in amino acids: CAISSDRLEVHEQYF. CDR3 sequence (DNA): TGTGCCATCAGCTCCGACAGGCTAGAGGTCCACGAGCAGTACTTC.

Here the CDR3 reads CASTTTGYSNQPQHF. Here the CDR3 DNA reads TGTGCCAGTACCACGACAGGGTATAGCAATCAGCCCCAGCATTTT. The chain carries TRBV19 and TRBJ1-5, with 7 bases that match TRBD1. J was trimmed by 0 bases and V by 7 bases; bases with no gene match: 6. This CDR3 spans 15 amino acids. The V gene's germline CDR1 is LNHDA and CDR2 SQIVND (reference sequence).

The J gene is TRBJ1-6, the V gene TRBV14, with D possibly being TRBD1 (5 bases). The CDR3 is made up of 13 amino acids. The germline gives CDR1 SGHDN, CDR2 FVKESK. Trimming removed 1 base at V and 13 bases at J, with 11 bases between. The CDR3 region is CASSQGGPRPLHF. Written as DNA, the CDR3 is TGTGCCAGCAGCCAAGGGGGCCCCAGGCCCCTCCACTTT.

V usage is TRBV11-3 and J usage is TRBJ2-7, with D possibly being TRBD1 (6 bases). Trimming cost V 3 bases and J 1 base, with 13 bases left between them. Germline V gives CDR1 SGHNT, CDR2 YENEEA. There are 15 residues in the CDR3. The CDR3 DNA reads TGTGCCAGCAGCTTCAACCGGGACACATCCTACGAGCAGTACTTC. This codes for CASSFNRDTSYEQYF.

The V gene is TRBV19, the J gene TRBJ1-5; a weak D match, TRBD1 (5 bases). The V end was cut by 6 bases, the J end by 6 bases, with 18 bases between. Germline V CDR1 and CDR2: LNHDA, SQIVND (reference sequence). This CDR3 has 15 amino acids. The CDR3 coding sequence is TGTGCCAGTAGCCCAGACGGGTCGGGGGGTCAGCCCCAGCATTTT. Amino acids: CASSPDGSGGQPQHF.

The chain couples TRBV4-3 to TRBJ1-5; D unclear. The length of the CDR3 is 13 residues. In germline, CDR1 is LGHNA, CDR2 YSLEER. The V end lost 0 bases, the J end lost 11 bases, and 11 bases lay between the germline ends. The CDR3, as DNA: TGCGCCAGCAGCCAAGAAGGCGGGTCGGCCCAGCATTTT. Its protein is CASSQEGGSAQHF.

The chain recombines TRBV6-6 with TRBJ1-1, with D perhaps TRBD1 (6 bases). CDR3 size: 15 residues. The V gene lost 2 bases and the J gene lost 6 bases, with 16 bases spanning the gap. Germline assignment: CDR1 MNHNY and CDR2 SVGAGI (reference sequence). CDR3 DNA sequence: TGTGCCAGCAGTTACGCAGTGGGGGCGGCTTCTGAAGCTTTCTTT. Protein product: CASSYAVGAASEAFF.